This T cell receptor beta chain was sequenced in a study of beta chain features in type 1 diabetes. This CDR3 region has 15 residues. Trimming cost V 1 base and J 4 bases; bases outside gene matches: 5. Per the germline V gene, CDR1 is SGHTA and CDR2 is FQGNSA. Sampling consisted of one heparinised blood draw per donor, averaging about 116 mL. This clone has more than one count but fewer than ten. Its antigen is not known. Expressed TCRB transcripts got sequenced, as all isolated RNA was reverse transcribed. Assay: immunoSEQ multiplex PCR; the TCRdb copy retains only in-frame clones and omits some. This sample has some 290,000 clones, with around 24% found just once. Study-level findings and limits: It was possible that PCR favored shorter templates, equally so in patients and controls. Patients with Type 1 diabetes showed moderately but significantly shorter TCRB CDR3s in all four CD4+ subsets.

Specimen: naive CD4+ T cells from blood. This receptor was obtained from a woman in her 30s with type 1 diabetes. The genes are TRBV7-2 and TRBJ1-1; 8 positions agree with TRBD1. In nucleotides, the CDR3 is TGTGCCAGCAGCTTAGTTCTTGGACAGGGCACTGAAGCTTTCTTT. This encodes CASSLVLGQGTEAFF.